This T cell receptor (beta chain) stems from a study of patients and donors after allogeneic stem cell transplantation. The length of the CDR3 is 14 residues. CDR1 is SGDLS, CDR2 YYNGEE, per germline. V dropped 3 bases and J dropped 5; count of bases not matched to a gene: 3. One entry per CDR3 protein results from TCRdb running MiXCR on the RT-PCR reads. The sample has roughly 140,000 distinct CDR3 sequences; 30% to 45% are singletons. The sequenced sample was blood, either unsorted or a sorted T cell fraction (not recorded which). This chain links TRBV9 with TRBJ2-2; 8 nucleotides align to TRBD1. This TCR came from a human donor who was either an allogeneic HSCT recipient or a stem cell or donor lymphocyte infusion donor (not recorded which). It is not recorded whose cells these are; they may come from a transplant donor. CDR3 amino acids: CASSEQGVTGELFF. CDR3 coding DNA: TGTGCCAGCAGCGAACAGGGGGTTACCGGGGAGCTGTTTTTT.